This T cell receptor (beta chain) was captured in a study of blood T cell repertoires in COVID-19 (dated by TCRdb to 2018 to 2021). With respect to the entire study: Collaborator samples came from the United States, Italy and Spain and covered acute and convalescent phases of COVID-19. The prospective study material was composed of cDNA or gDNA derived from T cells, B-cell-depleted T cells, or PBMCs. HLA class I and class II types, where available, came from metadata supplied by the sample provider rather than from assay-based typing. Deeply sampled blood TCRbeta repertoires from subjects exposed to, actively infected with, or recovered from COVID-19 were included in the dataset. A freely available public database, intended as a resource for researchers studying the immune response to SARS-CoV-2, is where the repertoires were released. A de-identified subject ID, COVID-19 status, age in years and sex were almost always included in the sample metadata. Samples came from the ongoing ImmuneRACE study (first 160 participants) plus 1,254 subjects from 6 global collaborators.

Note on this clone: The target of this receptor is not known. No base quality values were provided; no much bigger clone lies one nucleotide off.

Overall study results and their limits: How much clinical and demographic metadata was included differed by source and by participant, and the metadata was provided uncurated.

Each collaborating institution followed its own protocols to collect whole blood in K2EDTA tubes. For TCRbeta analysis, collaborators shipped samples in one of three forms: frozen whole blood, isolated PBMCs, or DNA extracted from either of those sample types. TCRbeta CDR3 regions were amplified from genomic DNA by means of the immunoSEQ Assay, a bias-controlled multiplex PCR. The source study handled its data this way. Nucleated cell counts per sample were estimated from amplification of reference gene primers within the assay. To quantify the absolute abundance of each unique TCRbeta CDR3 rearrangement, sequence reads were collapsed and filtered. For each sample, productive Simpson clonality was calculated as the square root of Simpson's diversity index over productive rearrangements. TCRdb stores this immuneACCESS table with in-frame sequences only. Part of the clones is absent; in the studies checked, under half of the shortfall reflects unresolved V genes, and no reason is known for the rest. V and J calls and clone size are copied from that table; D and trimming were computed from the DNA. The sample contains about 60,000 clones, approximately 85% of them found a single time. In total, the top ten clones hold approximately 16% of the sample.

Sequencing was performed on peripheral blood. The receptor was isolated from a human donor in a cohort sampled during active COVID-19.

CDR3 region: CASSQLAGGPDEQFF. The nucleotide sequence reads as follows: TGTGCCAGCAGCCAACTAGCGGGGGGGCCGGATGAGCAGTTCTTC. The rearrangement combines TRBV3-1 (or the pseudogene TRBV3-2) with TRBJ2-1; 12 bases in the middle match TRBD2. The CDR3 starts with the cysteine, ends with the phenylalanine, and has 15 residues. The read is trimmed to its CDR3 DNA, 45 bases read in frame from base 1. The junction shows trimming of 2 bases on V and 8 bases on J, and the gene matches do not reach 4 bases of it. CDR1 is given as LGHDT and CDR2 as YNNKEL, both from the germline V gene (reference sequence).